This is a list of T cell receptor beta chains from one sample in a study of molecular identifiers for immune sequencing clone quantification. Via MiXCR, TCRdb re-called the PCR reads, giving one row per CDR3 protein. The sample holds about half a million distinct CDR3 sequences, roughly 25% seen once. Sequenced: naive CD8+ T cells from blood, with Jurkat cell RNA spiked in. These receptors originate from a human donor in good health. Some libraries in this study had Jurkat cell RNA spiked in. Each CDR3 is given with its conserved first and last residue. D genes are given only for firm matches. The size of a clone is reported for some rows only, either as once, few or many, or as a class for expanded clones.

d_call: -
j_call: TRBJ2-7
clone_size: few
v_call: TRBV7-9
cdr3_nt: TGTGCCAGCAGCTTAGATTTCGCCCAGGGTGACGAGCAGTACTTC
cdr3_aa: CASSLDFAQGDEQYF

d_call: -
j_call: TRBJ1-5
clone_size: -
v_call: TRBV12-3/TRBV12-4
cdr3_nt: TGTGCCAGCACCCCCGGGACATTCAATCAGCCCCAGCATTTT
cdr3_aa: CASTPGTFNQPQHF

d_call: -
j_call: TRBJ1-1
clone_size: few
v_call: TRBV6-9
cdr3_nt: TGTGCCAGCAGTTATTCGGAACGGGTGAACACTGAAGCTTTCTTT
cdr3_aa: CASSYSERVNTEAFF

d_call: -
j_call: TRBJ2-1
clone_size: -
v_call: TRBV24-1
cdr3_nt: TGTGCCACCAGTGACTCCCGACAGGAGGGTGAATTGGTCTATGAGCAGTTCTTC
cdr3_aa: CATSDSRQEGELVYEQFF

d_call: -
j_call: TRBJ2-5
clone_size: many
v_call: TRBV7-9
cdr3_nt: TGTGCCAGCAGCTTGGCCCAGGAGACCCAGTACTTC
cdr3_aa: CASSLAQETQYF

d_call: TRBD2
j_call: TRBJ2-5
clone_size: -
v_call: TRBV27
cdr3_nt: TGTGCCAGCAGTTTCCAAGCGGGGTTACAAGAGACCCAGTACTTC
cdr3_aa: CASSFQAGLQETQYF

d_call: -
j_call: TRBJ1-2
clone_size: few
v_call: TRBV7-9
cdr3_nt: TGTGCCAGCAGCCCGCCACAGGGCTATGGCTACACCTTC
cdr3_aa: CASSPPQGYGYTF

d_call: -
j_call: TRBJ1-1
clone_size: -
v_call: TRBV24-1
cdr3_nt: TGTGCCGTCGGTGGAGAGACAGGGAACACTGAAGCTTTCTTT
cdr3_aa: CAVGGETGNTEAFF

d_call: -
j_call: TRBJ2-1
clone_size: many
v_call: TRBV5-1
cdr3_nt: TGCGCCAGCAGCTTGGAAGCAGGCGTCTACAATGAGCAGTTCTTC
cdr3_aa: CASSLEAGVYNEQFF

d_call: -
j_call: TRBJ2-5
clone_size: -
v_call: TRBV28
cdr3_nt: TGCGCCAGCAGCATCCGGGACAAGGGGCAAGAGACCCAGTACTTC
cdr3_aa: CASSIRDKGQETQYF

d_call: -
j_call: TRBJ2-1
clone_size: many
v_call: TRBV29-1
cdr3_nt: TGCAGCGCCGGCCTGAATGAGCAGTTCTTC
cdr3_aa: CSAGLNEQFF

d_call: -
j_call: TRBJ1-4
clone_size: -
v_call: TRBV7-9
cdr3_nt: TGTGCCAGCAGCTTAGAAGTCGGAGGGTTCGGAGAAAAACTGTTTTTT
cdr3_aa: CASSLEVGGFGEKLFF

d_call: -
j_call: TRBJ2-7
clone_size: many
v_call: TRBV4-1
cdr3_nt: TGCGCCAGCAGCACGGGCAGGGCCTACGAGCAGTACTTC
cdr3_aa: CASSTGRAYEQYF

d_call: TRBD1
j_call: TRBJ2-3
clone_size: once
v_call: TRBV6-2/TRBV6-3
cdr3_nt: TGTGCCAGCAGTCACGGGATCCAGGGGGACAGCACAGATGCGCAGTATTTT
cdr3_aa: CASSHGIQGDSTDAQYF

d_call: TRBD2
j_call: TRBJ2-5
clone_size: -
v_call: TRBV3-1
cdr3_nt: TGTGCCAGCAGCCGCTCTAGCGGGGTACAAGAGACCCAGTACTTC
cdr3_aa: CASSRSSGVQETQYF

d_call: -
j_call: TRBJ1-1
clone_size: -
v_call: TRBV30
cdr3_nt: TGTGCCTGGAGCCTGGGGAGTAACACTGAAGCTTTCTTT
cdr3_aa: CAWSLGSNTEAFF

d_call: -
j_call: TRBJ2-5
clone_size: few
v_call: TRBV4-2
cdr3_nt: TGTGCCAGCAGCCAGGAACCGGGGGCCGGGGAGACCCAGTACTTC
cdr3_aa: CASSQEPGAGETQYF

d_call: -
j_call: TRBJ2-3
clone_size: -
v_call: TRBV4-3
cdr3_nt: TGCGCCAGCAGCCAAGGGCGGGGTGTCACAGATACGCAGTATTTT
cdr3_aa: CASSQGRGVTDTQYF

d_call: -
j_call: TRBJ1-1
clone_size: many
v_call: TRBV2
cdr3_nt: TGTGCCAGCAGTAATGATGGAGAGGTGAACACTGAAGCTTTCTTT
cdr3_aa: CASSNDGEVNTEAFF

d_call: TRBD1
j_call: TRBJ2-3
clone_size: -
v_call: TRBV12-5
cdr3_nt: TGTGCTAGTGGTTTGTGGGCAGGGGGCGCAGATACGCAGTATTTT
cdr3_aa: CASGLWAGGADTQYF

d_call: TRBD1
j_call: TRBJ2-2
clone_size: -
v_call: TRBV9
cdr3_nt: TGTGCCAGCAACCCGGGACAGGGGGTCACCGGGGAGCTGTTTTTT
cdr3_aa: CASNPGQGVTGELFF

d_call: -
j_call: TRBJ1-1
clone_size: many
v_call: TRBV28
cdr3_nt: TGTGCCAGCAGCCCTCCCCGTGAGGCAGTGAACACTGAAGCTTTCTTT
cdr3_aa: CASSPPREAVNTEAFF

d_call: -
j_call: TRBJ2-5
clone_size: -
v_call: TRBV18
cdr3_nt: TGTGCCAGCTCACCACCGCGCGGGGAGACCCAGTACTTC
cdr3_aa: CASSPPRGETQYF

d_call: -
j_call: TRBJ1-2
clone_size: -
v_call: TRBV7-9
cdr3_nt: TGTGCCAGCTTGGGGGGATCGGAGGGCTACACCTTC
cdr3_aa: CASLGGSEGYTF

d_call: TRBD1
j_call: TRBJ1-2
clone_size: -
v_call: TRBV27
cdr3_nt: TGTGCCAGCAGAGGCGGGGACAGAGAAGGCTACACCTTC
cdr3_aa: CASRGGDREGYTF

d_call: -
j_call: TRBJ2-7
clone_size: -
v_call: TRBV11-2
cdr3_nt: TGTGCCAGCGGCTTGACTAGAACCCACGAGCAGTACTTC
cdr3_aa: CASGLTRTHEQYF

d_call: -
j_call: TRBJ2-1
clone_size: few
v_call: TRBV12-3/TRBV12-4
cdr3_nt: TGTGCCAGCAGTTTCTTGGGGACTGCAATCAATGAGCAGTTCTTC
cdr3_aa: CASSFLGTAINEQFF

d_call: -
j_call: TRBJ2-2
clone_size: few
v_call: TRBV3-1
cdr3_nt: TGTGCCAGCAGCCCAAATGTGGGGCTGAACACCGGGGAGCTGTTTTTT
cdr3_aa: CASSPNVGLNTGELFF

d_call: -
j_call: TRBJ1-1
clone_size: -
v_call: TRBV4-3
cdr3_nt: TGCGCCAGCAGTTACAGGGAATACACTGAAGCTTTCTTT
cdr3_aa: CASSYREYTEAFF

d_call: -
j_call: TRBJ2-3
clone_size: many
v_call: TRBV10-3
cdr3_nt: TGTGCCATCAGTGATTCGAGAGATACGCAGTATTTT
cdr3_aa: CAISDSRDTQYF

d_call: TRBD2
j_call: TRBJ2-7
clone_size: once
v_call: TRBV20-1
cdr3_nt: TGCAGTGCCACCCATAGCGGGGAATCCCACGAGCAGTACTTC
cdr3_aa: CSATHSGESHEQYF

d_call: TRBD1
j_call: TRBJ1-5
clone_size: -
v_call: TRBV20-1
cdr3_nt: TGCAGTGCTAGGGGACCAGGGGGATACAATCAGCCCCAGCATTTT
cdr3_aa: CSARGPGGYNQPQHF

d_call: TRBD2
j_call: TRBJ2-5
clone_size: few
v_call: TRBV6-2/TRBV6-3
cdr3_nt: TGTGCCAGCAGTTACGCGGGACTAGAAGAGACCCAGTACTTC
cdr3_aa: CASSYAGLEETQYF

d_call: -
j_call: TRBJ2-2
clone_size: many
v_call: TRBV14
cdr3_nt: TGTGCCAGCAGCCAGGCGAACACCGGGGAGCTGTTTTTT
cdr3_aa: CASSQANTGELFF

d_call: -
j_call: TRBJ2-7
clone_size: -
v_call: TRBV6-5
cdr3_nt: TGTGCCAGCAGTTACTCGAAGGGGGGCCTTTACGAGCAGTACTTC
cdr3_aa: CASSYSKGGLYEQYF

d_call: -
j_call: TRBJ2-4
clone_size: -
v_call: TRBV6-2/TRBV6-3
cdr3_nt: TGTGCCAGCAGTTCCAGGGAAGTCCTATGGGCCAAAAACATTCAGTACTTC
cdr3_aa: CASSSREVLWAKNIQYF

d_call: -
j_call: TRBJ2-1
clone_size: few
v_call: TRBV7-2
cdr3_nt: TGTGCCAGCGGGTGGGGGACCTACAATGAGCAGTTCTTC
cdr3_aa: CASGWGTYNEQFF

d_call: -
j_call: TRBJ2-7
clone_size: many
v_call: TRBV30
cdr3_nt: TGTGCCTGGAGTGTTTCCAGGGGTGCCCACGAGCAGTACTTC
cdr3_aa: CAWSVSRGAHEQYF

d_call: -
j_call: TRBJ2-3
clone_size: many
v_call: TRBV6-2/TRBV6-3
cdr3_nt: TGTGCCAGCAGCAACGAGGGCACAGATACGCAGTATTTT
cdr3_aa: CASSNEGTDTQYF

d_call: -
j_call: TRBJ2-7
clone_size: -
v_call: TRBV12-3/TRBV12-4
cdr3_nt: TGTGCCAGCAGTGAAATAGGGGGGGGTACCGAGCAGTACTTC
cdr3_aa: CASSEIGGGTEQYF

d_call: -
j_call: TRBJ2-2
clone_size: -
v_call: TRBV27
cdr3_nt: TGTGCCAGCAGTTTACGTCACGGGGAGCTGTTTTTT
cdr3_aa: CASSLRHGELFF

d_call: -
j_call: TRBJ2-3
clone_size: many
v_call: TRBV7-2
cdr3_nt: TGTGCCAGCAGCCCGGGACTCACTACGCAGTATTTT
cdr3_aa: CASSPGLTTQYF

d_call: TRBD2
j_call: TRBJ2-5
clone_size: many
v_call: TRBV7-6
cdr3_nt: TGTGCCAGCAGCTTAGACAGCCCCGGGACTAGCGGGGCCCAAGAGACCCAGTACTTC
cdr3_aa: CASSLDSPGTSGAQETQYF

d_call: TRBD1
j_call: TRBJ2-5
clone_size: many
v_call: TRBV20-1
cdr3_nt: TGCAGTGCTCGGGACAGGATACCGCAAGAGACCCAGTACTTC
cdr3_aa: CSARDRIPQETQYF

d_call: -
j_call: TRBJ2-6
clone_size: many
v_call: TRBV14
cdr3_nt: TGTGCCAGCAGCCAGTACACGGGAGCTGGGGCCAACGTCCTGACTTTC
cdr3_aa: CASSQYTGAGANVLTF

d_call: -
j_call: TRBJ1-6
clone_size: -
v_call: TRBV6-6
cdr3_nt: TGTGCCAGCAGCCCCCTCGGGGGATCCCCCACCCTCCACTTT
cdr3_aa: CASSPLGGSPTLHF

d_call: TRBD2
j_call: TRBJ2-1
clone_size: many
v_call: TRBV27
cdr3_nt: TGTGCCAGTACCCCTAGCGGTTGGGCCCTGCAGTTCTTC
cdr3_aa: CASTPSGWALQFF

d_call: -
j_call: TRBJ2-7
clone_size: few
v_call: TRBV7-6
cdr3_nt: TGTGCCAGCAGCTTAGGGCGGGCCTCGAACTACGAGCAGTACTTC
cdr3_aa: CASSLGRASNYEQYF